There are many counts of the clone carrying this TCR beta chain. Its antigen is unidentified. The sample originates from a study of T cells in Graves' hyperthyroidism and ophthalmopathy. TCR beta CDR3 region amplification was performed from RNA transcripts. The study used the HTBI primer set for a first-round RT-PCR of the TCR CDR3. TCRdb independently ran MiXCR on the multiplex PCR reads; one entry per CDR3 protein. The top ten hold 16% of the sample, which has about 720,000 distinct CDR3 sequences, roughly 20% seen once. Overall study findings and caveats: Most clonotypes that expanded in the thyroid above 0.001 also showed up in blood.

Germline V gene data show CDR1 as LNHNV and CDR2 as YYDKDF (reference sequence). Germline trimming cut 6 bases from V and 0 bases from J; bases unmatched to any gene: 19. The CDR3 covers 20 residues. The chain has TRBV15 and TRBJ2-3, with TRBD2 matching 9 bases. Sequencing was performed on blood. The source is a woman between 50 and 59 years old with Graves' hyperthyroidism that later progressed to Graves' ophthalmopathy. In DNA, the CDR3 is TGTGCCACCAGTGGAGGAGGCAGCGGGGGGACTCACTCTAGCACAGATACGCAGTATTTT. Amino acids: CATSGGGSGGTHSSTDTQYF. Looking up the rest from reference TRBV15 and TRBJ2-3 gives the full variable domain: DAMVIQNPRYQVTQFGKPVTLSCSQTLNHNVMYWYQQKSSQAPKLLFHYYDKDFNNEADTPDNFQSRRPNTSFCFLDIRSPGLGDTAMYLCATSGGGSGGTHSSTDTQYFGPGTRLTVL.